A single sample is the source of the 5 T cell receptor beta chains below, sequenced in a study of OX40 agonist ivuxolimab in advanced cancers. Sequencing used immunoSEQ multiplex PCR; TCRdb keeps in-frame clones, though not all of them. The sample lists 6,000 or so clones, 81% occurring once. Source: CD4+ or CD8+ T cells sorted from blood, taken in a trial of the OX40 agonist ivuxolimab. The receptors stem from an adult with an advanced solid tumor such as melanoma, head and neck, liver or kidney cancer.

V and J are TRBV6-1 and TRBJ2-7, with D perhaps given as TRBD1 or TRBD2 (6 bases each). Germline V gene lookup returns CDR1 MNHNS and CDR2 SASEGT. V was pared by 1 base and J by 2 bases, with 12 bases between. The CDR3 contains 15 residues. CDR3: CASSEEGERAYEQYF. In DNA form, the CDR3 reads TGTGCCAGCAGTGAAGAGGGGGAGCGGGCCTACGAGCAGTACTTC.

About this clone itself: One junction end does not reproduce the germline sequence, and a read error may be involved. Here the CDR3 reads CASSLGDGPTGELFF. The DNA for the CDR3 is TGTGCTAGCAGCTTAGGGGACGGGCCCACCGGGGAGCTGTTTTTT. This chain joins TRBV7-7 and TRBJ2-2; perhaps D is TRBD1 or TRBD2 (5 bases each). The CDR3 sequence is 15 residues long. Per germline, CDR1 SSHAT and CDR2 FNYEAQ (reference sequence).

The V and J genes are TRBV7-9 and TRBJ1-1, with 8 bases fitting TRBD1. Germline loops: CDR1 SEHNR, CDR2 FQNEAQ (reference sequence). CDR3 length equals 15 residues. After removal of 3 bases from V and 4 bases from J, the junction contained 7 bases not matched to a gene. The CDR3 nucleotides are TGTGCCAGCAGCTTCGACACAGGGGGTGTCACTGAAGCTTTCTTT. The encoded protein is CASSFDTGGVTEAFF.

Only one count was recorded for this clone. J is TRBJ2-7 and V is TRBV4-1; 10 bases map to TRBD2. V was clipped by 1 base and J by 4 bases; unmatched bases: 4. The CDR3 consists of 15 residues. Per the germline V gene, CDR1 is MGHRA and CDR2 is YSYEKL. The CDR3 DNA follows: TGCGCCAGCAGCCAAGTAGGTAGCGGGAGGTACGAGCAGTACTTC. The encoded protein is CASSQVGSGRYEQYF.

This clone appeared a few times. The CDR3 nucleotides read TGTGCCAGCAGCGGCGGAGGTGAAAAACTGTTTTTT. This gives the protein CASSGGGEKLFF. The J gene is TRBJ1-4, the V gene TRBV9, with D unresolved. V lost 3 bases, J lost 7 bases, and 7 bases lay in between. The CDR3 runs 12 residues. Germline values: CDR1 SGDLS, CDR2 YYNGEE.